This TCR beta chain was captured by sequencing in a study of siplizumab effects on memory and regulatory T cells. A remark on this clone: The antigen remains unidentified.

Sequencing was performed with immunoSEQ multiplex PCR; in TCRdb, only in-frame clones are kept and a portion is missing. The sample consists of some 100,000 clones, about 96% of them appearing once. The CDR3 extends over 14 amino acids. V was pared by 6 bases and J by 9 bases, with 18 bases between. Looked up from germline, CDR1 is MNHEY and CDR2 is SVGAGI. Regarding the study as a whole: Siplizumab significantly brought down the alloreactive sequences that trace back to unstimulated CD4+ memory cells. A major contribution to the alloresponse seemed to be made by naive T cells, which seemed more diverse than memory cells.

The sequence derives from a human donor in good health. The chain uses TRBV6-5 and TRBJ2-1; a weak D match, TRBD1 (6 bases). Material: naive CD4+ T cells sorted from blood. The CDR3 DNA reads TGTGCCAGCAGCCACCCCAGGCAAGGGGGTGAGCAGTTCTTC. Its translation is CASSHPRQGGEQFF.